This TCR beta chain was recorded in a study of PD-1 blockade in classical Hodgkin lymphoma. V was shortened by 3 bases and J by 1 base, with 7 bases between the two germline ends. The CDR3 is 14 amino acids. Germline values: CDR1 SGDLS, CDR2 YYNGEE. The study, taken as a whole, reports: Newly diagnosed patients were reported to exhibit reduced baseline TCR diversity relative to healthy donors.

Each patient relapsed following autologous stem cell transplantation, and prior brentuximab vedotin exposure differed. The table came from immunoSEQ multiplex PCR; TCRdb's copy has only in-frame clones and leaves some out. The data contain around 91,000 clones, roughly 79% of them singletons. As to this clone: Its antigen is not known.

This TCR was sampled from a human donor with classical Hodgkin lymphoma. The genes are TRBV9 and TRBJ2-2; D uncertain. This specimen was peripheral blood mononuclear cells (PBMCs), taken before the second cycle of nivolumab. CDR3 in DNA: TGTGCCAGCAGCGCATCATTGAACACCGGGGAGCTGTTTTTT. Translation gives CASSASLNTGELFF.